This T cell receptor beta chain was captured by sequencing in a study of OX40 agonist ivuxolimab in advanced cancers. This CDR3 is 16 amino acids long. Germline assignment: CDR1 SGHVS and CDR2 FQNEAQ. The V end was cut by 1 base, the J end by 2 bases, with 15 bases between. The timepoints at which blood was sampled were baseline, cycle 4 day 1, and cycle 7 day 1. Study-wide results and limits: Certain nonresponding patients likewise had low normalized T-cell clonal expansion. Clonal expansion was seen in CD4+ and CD8+ blood T cells by week 6 at 0.1 to 3.0 mg/kg.

Measured with immunoSEQ multiplex PCR; TCRdb has only the in-frame clones, and not every one. The table records roughly 66,000 clones, 80% to 85% of them present only once. In the case of this clone: Its antigen is not known.

The sequence came from an adult with an advanced solid tumor such as melanoma, head and neck, liver or kidney cancer. The chain couples TRBV7-8 to TRBJ2-7; TRBD1 might be the D (6 bases). The sample in question was CD4+ or CD8+ T cells sorted from blood, obtained in a trial of the OX40 agonist ivuxolimab. This CDR3 is CASSLGVGTKPYEQYF. CDR3 DNA: TGTGCCAGCAGCTTAGGCGTGGGGACAAAGCCCTACGAGCAGTACTTC.